A single sample is the source of the 15 T cell receptor beta chains below, sequenced in a study of T-cell reconstitution after alpha-beta-depleted transplantation in children. The library targeted TCRbeta and was prepared with unique molecular identifiers. MiXCR, applied by TCRdb to the PCR reads, yields one record per CDR3 protein. Of some 450,000 distinct CDR3 sequences in the sample, over 40% are singletons; the top ten hold under 30%. The sample was PBMCs, taken before TCRalphabeta/CD19-depleted stem cell transplant. Source of these receptors: a girl aged 2 to 9 with aplastic anemia, due to receive a stem cell transplant.

The gene calls are TRBV4-2 and TRBJ2-1; perhaps TRBD2 as D (6 bases). Between the trimmed V and J ends, which lost 3 bases and 6 bases, there was a span of 12 bases. Per the germline V gene, CDR1 is LGHNA and CDR2 is YNFKEQ. There are 14 residues in the CDR3. The CDR3 DNA reads as TGTGCCAGCAGCCACCTGGGACTCGTCAATGAGCAGTTCTTC. Protein: CASSHLGLVNEQFF.

The chain is built from TRBV20-1 and TRBJ1-1; TRBD1 aligns across 11 bases. Trimming cost V 5 bases and J 4 bases; bases outside gene matches: 0. The CDR3 spans 12 residues. CDR1 and CDR2 from the germline V gene are DFQATT and SNEGSKA (reference sequence). The chain's CDR3 is CSAGTGGTEAFF. The DNA for the CDR3 is TGCAGTGCTGGGACAGGGGGCACTGAAGCTTTCTTT.

The chain joins TRBV28 to TRBJ2-2, with 8 bases lining up with TRBD1. Per the germline V gene, CDR1 is MDHEN and CDR2 is SYDVKM. This CDR3 spans 17 amino acids. The V segment lost 7 bases and the J segment 5 bases; nucleotides outside the gene matches: 15. The CDR3 sequence: CASTSYNPGGRTGELFF. In DNA, the CDR3 is TGTGCCAGCACCTCTTATAACCCAGGGGGCCGGACCGGGGAGCTGTTTTTT.

The rearrangement joins TRBV29-1 to TRBJ2-2; no definite D call. The CDR3 covers 13 residues. In germline, CDR1 is SQVTM, CDR2 ANQGSEA. V was pared by 7 bases and J by 0 bases, with 9 bases between. The CDR3 loop reads CSALDANTGELFF. The CDR3 nucleotides read TGCAGCGCTTTGGATGCGAACACCGGGGAGCTGTTTTTT.

This clonotype was seen once. The V call is TRBV2, the J call TRBJ2-5, with TRBD2 matching 8 bases. Looked up from germline, CDR1 is SNHLY and CDR2 is FYNNEI. V shed 5 bases and J 5 bases; nucleotides not matched to a gene: 10. This CDR3 is built from 15 residues. Here the CDR3 reads CASSRAGVAGETQYF. The CDR3 coding sequence is TGTGCCAGCAGTCGAGCGGGAGTGGCGGGGGAGACCCAGTACTTC. Together with reference TRBV2 and TRBJ2-5, the CDR3 gives the full variable domain: EPEVTQTPSHQVTQMGQEVILRCVPISNHLYFYWYRQILGQKVEFLVSFYNNEISEKSEIFDDQFSVERPDGSNFTLKIRSTKLEDSAMYFCASSRAGVAGETQYFGPGTRLLVL.

The chain employs TRBV7-9 and TRBJ1-2; the D is unclear. CDR1 and CDR2 (germline): SEHNR, FQNEAQ (reference sequence). The ends were cut back, 3 bases at V and 8 bases at J, with 16 bases in the middle. The CDR3 runs to 14 residues. The CDR3: CASSFSEGLEGYTF. The CDR3 bases are TGTGCCAGCAGCTTTAGCGAGGGCCTGGAGGGCTACACCTTC.

This clonotype occurred a few times. The rearrangement uses TRBV11-2 and TRBJ2-7; 7 bases align to TRBD1. Germline CDR1 SGHAT, CDR2 FQNNGV. The CDR3 is 15 residues long. J was trimmed by 1 base and V by 4 bases; bases with no gene match: 7. CDR3 DNA: TGTGCCAGCAGCTCCCCCGGGACAGTATCCTACGAGCAGTACTTC. Translating it yields CASSSPGTVSYEQYF. The variable domain in full, with the rest retrieved from reference TRBV11-2 and TRBJ2-7, is EAGVAQSPRYKIIEKRQSVAFWCNPISGHATLYWYQQILGQGPKLLIQFQNNGVVDDSQLPKDRFSAERLKGVDSTLKIQPAKLEDSAVYLCASSSPGTVSYEQYFGPGTRLTVT.

The CDR3 DNA sequence: TGTGCCATCATAGCCAGGCCGGGAGGGCCCAATGAGCAGTTCTTC. Protein sequence: CAIIARPGGPNEQFF. The chain couples TRBV10-3 to TRBJ2-1; TRBD2 matches 8 bases. CDR1 and CDR2 (germline): ENHRY, SYGVKD. Unmatched junction bases numbered 11, after V lost 7 bases and J lost 6 bases. There are 15 residues in the CDR3.

The chain recombines TRBV7-3 with TRBJ2-1; maybe TRBD2 (6 bases). There are 13 residues in the CDR3. Trimming cost V 6 bases and J 6 bases, with 12 bases left between them. Germline V CDR1 and CDR2: SGHTA, FQGTGA. CDR3 bases: TGTGCCAGCAGTTTTACGGAGGGCAATGAGCAGTTCTTC. Amino acids: CASSFTEGNEQFF.

The chain carries TRBV29-1 and TRBJ2-3; either TRBD1 or TRBD2 may supply D (5 bases each). CDR1 SQVTM and CDR2 ANQGSEA come from the germline V gene. Trimming removed 5 bases from V and 1 base from J, with 10 bases in between. The CDR3 has 13 amino acids. The DNA of the CDR3 is TGCAGCGTTAGGGTGGGACGCACAGATACGCAGTATTTT. It codes for CSVRVGRTDTQYF.

The rearrangement links TRBV12-3 or TRBV12-4 to TRBJ2-3, with D tentatively TRBD2 (6 bases). The ends were cut back, 4 bases at V and 2 bases at J, with 10 bases in the middle. The CDR3 is made up of 14 amino acids. The CDR3 bases are TGTGCCAGCAGTTCTAGCGCACCCACAGATACGCAGTATTTT. Protein: CASSSSAPTDTQYF.

The CDR3 coding sequence is TGCAGCGCCGTCGGAGGGCGGGAAAAACTGTTTTTT. This encodes CSAVGGREKLFF. This chain joins TRBV29-1 and TRBJ1-4; no firm D call. This CDR3 has 12 residues. Germline V gene lookup returns CDR1 SQVTM and CDR2 ANQGSEA. Trimming removed 7 bases at V and 8 bases at J, with 14 bases between.

The rearrangement links TRBV5-6 to TRBJ1-4, with TRBD1 identical over 10 bases. The CDR3 has 16 amino acids. With V trimmed by 4 bases and J by 7 bases, 10 bases remained unmatched. Germline loops: CDR1 SGHDT, CDR2 YYEEEE. The CDR3 sequence: CASSPDRGRVGEKLFF. Written as DNA, the CDR3 is TGTGCCAGCAGCCCCGACAGGGGGCGCGTCGGTGAAAAACTGTTTTTT.

This chain links TRBV30 with TRBJ1-5; TRBD1 is a possible D gene (6 bases). CDR1 is GTSNPN and CDR2 is SVGIG in the germline V gene (reference sequence). V was pared by 1 base and J by 6 bases, with 13 bases between. There are 14 residues in the CDR3. The CDR3, as DNA: TGTGCCTGGAGTGACGGGACCAGGGGTCAGCCCCAGCATTTT. Encoded protein: CAWSDGTRGQPQHF.

The genes are TRBV12-3 or TRBV12-4 and TRBJ2-3; maybe TRBD1 (5 bases). Trimming stripped 4 bases from V and 4 bases from J, with 12 bases between. CDR3 length: 14 amino acids. The CDR3 loop is CASSSRSQADTQYF. Written as DNA, the CDR3 is TGTGCCAGCAGTTCCAGGTCACAGGCAGATACGCAGTATTTT.